The 9 T cell receptor beta chains presented below share a single source sample, sequenced in a study of PD-1 blockade in classical Hodgkin lymphoma. Regarding time point: cycle 4 day 1 (C4D1), after more than five weeks of nivolumab. After autologous stem cell transplantation all patients relapsed, and prior brentuximab vedotin exposure differed between cohorts. Produced via immunoSEQ multiplex PCR; TCRdb's table is partial and in-frame only. The repertoire includes 43,000 or so clones, 78% of them detected once, and around 35% sits in the top ten. Source: peripheral blood mononuclear cells (PBMCs), taken before the fourth cycle of nivolumab. These receptors originate from a human donor with classical Hodgkin lymphoma.

V gene TRBV29-1 combines with J gene TRBJ2-3; 7 bases align to TRBD2. With 1 base clipped from V and 10 bases from J, the junction kept 8 bases outside the gene matches. Per the germline V gene, CDR1 is SQVTM and CDR2 is ANQGSEA. This CDR3 has 13 amino acids. CDR3: CSVEGLTSPAQYF. The CDR3 region has the DNA TGCAGCGTTGAAGGGCTGACTAGCCCCGCGCAGTATTTT.

The chain has TRBV7-2 and TRBJ1-1; TRBD1 matches 8 bases. V was clipped by 1 base and J by 7 bases; unmatched bases: 5. Germline lookup yields CDR1 SGHTA and CDR2 FQGNSA. The CDR3 has 14 amino acids. CDR3 residues: CASSLGQGTIEAFF. CDR3 sequence (DNA): TGTGCCAGCAGCTTAGGACAGGGGACGATTGAAGCTTTCTTT.

As regards this clone: Within the sample, other DNA sequences also encode this same CDR3. V is TRBV10-3 and J is TRBJ1-5, with 8 nucleotides matching TRBD1. V trimming: 6 bases; J trimming: 6 bases; junction bases outside the gene matches: 7. In germline, CDR1 is ENHRY, CDR2 SYGVKD. This CDR3 has 14 residues. The CDR3 coding sequence is TGTGCCATCAGCCCTGGACAGGGCACTCAGCCCCAGCATTTT. Translation: CAISPGQGTQPQHF.

This clone was detected only once. The V gene is TRBV7-2, the J gene TRBJ2-3, with D hard to call. The CDR3 length is 13 residues. V gave up 6 bases and J gave up 8 bases, with 15 bases separating them. Per the germline V gene, CDR1 is SGHTA and CDR2 is FQGNSA. The CDR3: CASRPSGVGTQYF. The CDR3, as DNA: TGTGCCAGCAGACCAAGTGGGGTCGGTACGCAGTATTTT.

This rearrangement joins TRBV21-1 to TRBJ2-4; no DNA check was done on the table's D call, TRBD1. TRBV21-1 is a pseudogene. CDR3 length: 14 amino acids. DNA of the CDR3: TGTGCCAGCACCCTGGACAGGGATGGGGACATTCAGTACTTC. Protein product: CASTLDRDGDIQYF.

J is TRBJ1-1 and V is TRBV28, with a tentative D call TRBD1 (5 bases). Germline lookup yields CDR1 MDHEN and CDR2 SYDVKM. The CDR3 runs to 13 residues. V lost 9 bases to trimming and J lost 8 bases, with 19 bases between them. The CDR3 DNA follows: TGTGCCAGTCGAGGGACGGTCCTTCTGGAAGCTTTCTTT. Its translation is CASRGTVLLEAFF.

The J gene is TRBJ2-3, the V gene TRBV6-4, with 10 bases fitting TRBD1. CDR3 length: 15 amino acids. The J segment lost 2 bases and the V segment lost 5 bases, leaving 4 bases of the junction unmatched. Per the germline V gene, CDR1 is MRHNA and CDR2 is SNTAGT. The CDR3 bases are TGTGCCAGCAGTCCGGGACAGGGGATCACAGATACGCAGTATTTT. Its translation is CASSPGQGITDTQYF.

This clone was detected only a few times. The V call is TRBV19, the J call TRBJ2-3; TRBD2 matches 8 bases. The CDR3 length is 15 residues. The germline V gene encodes CDR1 LNHDA and CDR2 SQIVND (reference sequence). J gave up 6 bases and V 4 bases, and 9 bases lay outside the gene matches. The CDR3 reads CASSRGRGALDTQYF. CDR3 nucleotides: TGTGCCAGTAGTAGAGGGCGGGGGGCGTTGGATACGCAGTATTTT.

The V gene is TRBV5-6, the J gene TRBJ2-4, with TRBD1 as a possible D gene (5 bases). CDR1 is SGHDT and CDR2 is YYEEEE in the germline V gene. The ends were cut back, 0 bases at V and 6 bases at J, with 7 bases in the middle. The CDR3 extends over 13 amino acids. For the CDR3, the DNA is TGTGCCAGCAGCTTGGAAGGGGCAAACATTCAGTACTTC. Translating it yields CASSLEGANIQYF.